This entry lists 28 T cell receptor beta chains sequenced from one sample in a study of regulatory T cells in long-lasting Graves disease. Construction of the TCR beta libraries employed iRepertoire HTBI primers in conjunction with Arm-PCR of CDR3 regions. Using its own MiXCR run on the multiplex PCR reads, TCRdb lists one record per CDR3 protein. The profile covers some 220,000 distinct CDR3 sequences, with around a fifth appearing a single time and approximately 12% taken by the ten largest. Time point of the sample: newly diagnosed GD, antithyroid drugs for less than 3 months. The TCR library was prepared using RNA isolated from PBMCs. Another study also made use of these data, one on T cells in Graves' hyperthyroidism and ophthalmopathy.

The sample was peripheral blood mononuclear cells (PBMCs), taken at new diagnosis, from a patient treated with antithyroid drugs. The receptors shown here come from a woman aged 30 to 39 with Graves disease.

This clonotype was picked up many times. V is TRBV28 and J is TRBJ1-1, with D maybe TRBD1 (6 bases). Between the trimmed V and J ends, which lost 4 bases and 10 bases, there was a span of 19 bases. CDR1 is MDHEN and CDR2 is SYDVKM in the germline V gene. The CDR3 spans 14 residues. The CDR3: CASSSRGGISGAFF. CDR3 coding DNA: TGTGCCAGCAGTTCCCGTGGGGGCATCTCCGGAGCTTTCTTT.

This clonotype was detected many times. The CDR3 DNA follows: TGTGCCAGCAGCCGCCGACAGGGGGCGGGGGCTGAAGCTTTCTTT. This gives the protein CASSRRQGAGAEAFF. The chain links TRBV3-1 to TRBJ1-1, with TRBD1 matching over 10 bases. The trim removed 4 bases at V and 6 bases at J, leaving 8 bases unmatched. This CDR3 has 15 residues. From germline, CDR1 is LGHDT and CDR2 YNNKEL (reference sequence).

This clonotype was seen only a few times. The CDR3 spells CSARTGGRKNIQYF. The CDR3 nucleotides are TGCAGTGCTAGAACCGGGGGGCGCAAAAACATTCAGTACTTC. V is TRBV20-1 and J is TRBJ2-4; D perhaps matches TRBD2 (7 bases). Germline V gene data show CDR1 as DFQATT and CDR2 as SNEGSKA (reference sequence). The CDR3 loop spans 14 amino acids. V was shortened by 2 bases and J by 3 bases, with 11 bases between the two germline ends.

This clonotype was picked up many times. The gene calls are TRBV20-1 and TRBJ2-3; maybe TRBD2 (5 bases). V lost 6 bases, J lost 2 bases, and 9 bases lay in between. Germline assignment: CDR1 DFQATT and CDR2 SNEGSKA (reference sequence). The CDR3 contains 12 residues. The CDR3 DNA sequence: TGCAGTGCGAGGGTGTACACAGATACGCAGTATTTT. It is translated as CSARVYTDTQYF.

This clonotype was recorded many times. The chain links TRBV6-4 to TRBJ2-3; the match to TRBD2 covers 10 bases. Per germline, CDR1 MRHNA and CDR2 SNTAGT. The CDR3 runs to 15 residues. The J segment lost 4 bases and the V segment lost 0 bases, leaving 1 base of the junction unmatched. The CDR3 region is CASSDSAGGPDTQYF. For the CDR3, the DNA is TGTGCCAGCAGTGACTCAGCGGGGGGGCCAGATACGCAGTATTTT.

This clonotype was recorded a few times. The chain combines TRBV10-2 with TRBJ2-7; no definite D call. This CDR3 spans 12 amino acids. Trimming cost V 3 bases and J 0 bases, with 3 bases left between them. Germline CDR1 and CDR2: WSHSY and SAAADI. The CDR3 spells CASSDFSYEQYF. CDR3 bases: TGCGCCAGCAGTGATTTCTCCTACGAGCAGTACTTC.

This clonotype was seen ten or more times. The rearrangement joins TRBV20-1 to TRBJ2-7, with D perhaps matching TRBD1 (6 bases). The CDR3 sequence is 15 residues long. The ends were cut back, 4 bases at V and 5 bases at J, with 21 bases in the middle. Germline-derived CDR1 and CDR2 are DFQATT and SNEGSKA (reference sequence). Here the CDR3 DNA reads TGCAGTGCTAAGGAAACCGGGACACCCAGTAACGAGCAGTACTTC. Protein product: CSAKETGTPSNEQYF.

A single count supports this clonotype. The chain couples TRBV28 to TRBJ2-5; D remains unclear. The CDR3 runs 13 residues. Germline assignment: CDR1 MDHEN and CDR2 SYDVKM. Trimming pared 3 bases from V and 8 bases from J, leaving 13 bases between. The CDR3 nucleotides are TGTGCCAGCAGTTTTCGGGCAGCGAGCACCCAGTACTTC. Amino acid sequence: CASSFRAASTQYF.

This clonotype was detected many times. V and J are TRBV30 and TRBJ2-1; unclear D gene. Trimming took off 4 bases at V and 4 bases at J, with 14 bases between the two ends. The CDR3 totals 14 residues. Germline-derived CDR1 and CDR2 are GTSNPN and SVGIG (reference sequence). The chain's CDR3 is CAWKLARIYNEQFF. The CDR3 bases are TGTGCCTGGAAATTGGCCCGGATATACAATGAGCAGTTCTTC. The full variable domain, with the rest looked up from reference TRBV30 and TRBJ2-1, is SQTIHQWPATLVQPVGSPLSLECTVEGTSNPNLYWYRQAAGRGLQLLFYSVGIGQISSEVPQNLSASRPQDRQFILSSKKLLLSDSGFYLCAWKLARIYNEQFFGPGTRLTVL.

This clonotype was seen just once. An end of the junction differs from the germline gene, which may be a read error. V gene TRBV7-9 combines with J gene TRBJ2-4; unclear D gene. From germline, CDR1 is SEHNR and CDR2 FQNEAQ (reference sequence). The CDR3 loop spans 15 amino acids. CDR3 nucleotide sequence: TGTGCCTGCAGCTCCATCCTTTTAGCCAAAAACATTCAGTACTTC. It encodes CACSSILLAKNIQYF. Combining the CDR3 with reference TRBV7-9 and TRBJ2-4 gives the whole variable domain DTGVSQNPRHKITKRGQNVTFRCDPISEHNRLYWYRQTLGQGPEFLTYFQNEAQLEKSRLLSDRFSAERPKGSFSTLEIQRTEQGDSAMYLCACSSILLAKNIQYFGAGTRLSVL.

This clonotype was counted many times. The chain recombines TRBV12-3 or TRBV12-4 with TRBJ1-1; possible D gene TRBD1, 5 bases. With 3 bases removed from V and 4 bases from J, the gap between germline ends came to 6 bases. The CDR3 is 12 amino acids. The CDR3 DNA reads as TGTGCCAGCAGTTTGGGGGTCACTGAAGCTTTCTTT. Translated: CASSLGVTEAFF.

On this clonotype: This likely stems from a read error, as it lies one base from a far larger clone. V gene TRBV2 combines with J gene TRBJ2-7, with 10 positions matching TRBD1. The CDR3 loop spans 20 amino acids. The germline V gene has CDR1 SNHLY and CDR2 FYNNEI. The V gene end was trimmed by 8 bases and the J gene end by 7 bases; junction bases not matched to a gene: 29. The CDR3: CASFAPGQGIVAGLEDEQYF. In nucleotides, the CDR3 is TGTGCCAGCTTCGCCCCGGGACAGGGGATAGTAGCGGGTCTGGAGGATGAGCAGTACTTC.

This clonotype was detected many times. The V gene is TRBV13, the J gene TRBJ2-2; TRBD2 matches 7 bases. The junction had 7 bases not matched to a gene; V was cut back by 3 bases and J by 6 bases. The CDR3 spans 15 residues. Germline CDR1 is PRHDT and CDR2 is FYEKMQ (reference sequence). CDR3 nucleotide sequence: TGTGCCAGCAGCTTTGGGCTCAGCGGGGCCGGGGAGCTGTTTTTT. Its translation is CASSFGLSGAGELFF.

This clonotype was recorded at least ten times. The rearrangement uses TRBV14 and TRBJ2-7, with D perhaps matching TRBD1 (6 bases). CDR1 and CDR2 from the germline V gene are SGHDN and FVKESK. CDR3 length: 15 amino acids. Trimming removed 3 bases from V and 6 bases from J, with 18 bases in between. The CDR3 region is CASSQLGHVSREQYF. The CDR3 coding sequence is TGTGCCAGCAGCCAGTTGGGACATGTTAGTCGCGAGCAGTACTTC.

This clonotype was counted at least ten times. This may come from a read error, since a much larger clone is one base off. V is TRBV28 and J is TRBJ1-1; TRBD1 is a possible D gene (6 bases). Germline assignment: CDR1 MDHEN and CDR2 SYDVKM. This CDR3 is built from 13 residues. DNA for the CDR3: TGTGCCAGCAGAACGGGGGCTCGCATGAAAACTGTCTTT. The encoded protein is CASRTGARMKTVF. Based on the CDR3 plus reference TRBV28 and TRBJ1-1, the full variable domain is DVKVTQSSRYLVKRTGEKVFLECVQDMDHENMFWYRQDPGLGLRLIYFSYDVKMKEKGDIPEGYSVSREKKERFSLILESASTNQTSMYLCASRTGARMKTVFGQGTRLTVV.

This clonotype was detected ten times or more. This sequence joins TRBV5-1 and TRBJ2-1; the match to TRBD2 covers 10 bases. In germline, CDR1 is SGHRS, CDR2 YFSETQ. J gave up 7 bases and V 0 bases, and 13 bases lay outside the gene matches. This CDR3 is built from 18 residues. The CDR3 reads CASSLEKGLAGVGNEQFF. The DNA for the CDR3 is TGCGCCAGCAGCTTGGAGAAGGGGCTAGCGGGAGTGGGGAATGAGCAGTTCTTC. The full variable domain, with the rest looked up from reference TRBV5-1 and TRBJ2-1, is KAGVTQTPRYLIKTRGQQVTLSCSPISGHRSVSWYQQTPGQGLQFLFEYFSETQRNKGNFPGRFSGRQFSNSRSEMNVSTLELGDSALYLCASSLEKGLAGVGNEQFFGPGTRLTVL.

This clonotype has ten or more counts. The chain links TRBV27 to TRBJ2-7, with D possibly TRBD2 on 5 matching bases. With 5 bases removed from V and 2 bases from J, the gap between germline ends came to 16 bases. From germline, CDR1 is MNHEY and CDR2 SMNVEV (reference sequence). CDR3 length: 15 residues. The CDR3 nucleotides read TGTGCCAGCAGTCCTGCTCCACGAGGGCCCTACGAGCAGTACTTC. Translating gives CASSPAPRGPYEQYF.

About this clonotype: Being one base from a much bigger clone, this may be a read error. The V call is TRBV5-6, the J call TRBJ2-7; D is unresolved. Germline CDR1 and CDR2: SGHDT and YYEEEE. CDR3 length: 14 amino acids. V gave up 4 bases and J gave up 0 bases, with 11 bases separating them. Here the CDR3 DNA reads TGTGCCAGCAGCCGTTTGGGCACCTCCTACGAGCAGTACTTC. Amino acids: CASSRLGTSYEQYF.

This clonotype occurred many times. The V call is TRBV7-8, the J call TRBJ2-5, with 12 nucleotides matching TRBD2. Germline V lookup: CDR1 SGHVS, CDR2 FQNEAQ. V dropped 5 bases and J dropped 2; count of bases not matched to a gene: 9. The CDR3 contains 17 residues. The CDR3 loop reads CASSRTSGMRLQETQYF. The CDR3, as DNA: TGTGCCAGCAGCCGGACTAGCGGGATGAGATTACAAGAGACCCAGTACTTC.

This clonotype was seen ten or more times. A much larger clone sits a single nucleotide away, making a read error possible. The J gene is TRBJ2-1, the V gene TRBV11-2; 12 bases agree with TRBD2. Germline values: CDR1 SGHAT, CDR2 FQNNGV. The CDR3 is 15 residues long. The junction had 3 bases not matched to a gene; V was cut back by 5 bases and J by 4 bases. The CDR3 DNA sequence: TGTGCCAGCAGCACGACTAGCGGGAGTTACAATGAGCAGTTCTTC. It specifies CASSTTSGSYNEQFF.

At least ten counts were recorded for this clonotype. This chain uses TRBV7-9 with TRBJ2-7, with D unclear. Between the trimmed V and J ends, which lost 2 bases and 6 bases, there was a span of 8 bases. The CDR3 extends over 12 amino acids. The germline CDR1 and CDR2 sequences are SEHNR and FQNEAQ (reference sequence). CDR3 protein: CASSLYPREQYF. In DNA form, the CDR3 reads TGTGCCAGCAGCTTATACCCCCGCGAGCAGTACTTC.

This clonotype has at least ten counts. The CDR3 nucleotides are TGCAGTGCCAGGACTAGCGGGAGGTTGCCTGAGCAGTTCTTC. Translated, it gives CSARTSGRLPEQFF. The chain uses TRBV20-1 and TRBJ2-1; 14 positions agree with TRBD2. Trimming cost V 6 bases and J 9 bases; bases outside gene matches: 7. This CDR3 is 14 amino acids long. Germline V gene lookup returns CDR1 DFQATT and CDR2 SNEGSKA (reference sequence).

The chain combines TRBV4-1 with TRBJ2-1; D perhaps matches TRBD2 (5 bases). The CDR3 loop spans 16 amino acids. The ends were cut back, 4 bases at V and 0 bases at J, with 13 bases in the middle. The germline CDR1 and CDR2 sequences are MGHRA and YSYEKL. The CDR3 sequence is CASSPVGKSSYNEQFF. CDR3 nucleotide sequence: TGCGCCAGCAGCCCAGTCGGGAAGAGCTCCTACAATGAGCAGTTCTTC.

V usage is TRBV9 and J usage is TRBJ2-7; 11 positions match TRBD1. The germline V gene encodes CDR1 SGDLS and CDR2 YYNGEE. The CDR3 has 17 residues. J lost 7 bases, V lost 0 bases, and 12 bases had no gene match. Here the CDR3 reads CASSVGGWSGTGGEQYF. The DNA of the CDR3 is TGTGCCAGCAGCGTAGGGGGTTGGTCCGGGACAGGGGGTGAGCAGTACTTC. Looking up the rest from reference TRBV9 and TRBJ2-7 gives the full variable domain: DSGVTQTPKHLITATGQRVTLRCSPRSGDLSVYWYQQSLDQGLQFLIQYYNGEERAKGNILERFSAQQFPDLHSELNLSSLELGDSALYFCASSVGGWSGTGGEQYFGPGTRLTVT.

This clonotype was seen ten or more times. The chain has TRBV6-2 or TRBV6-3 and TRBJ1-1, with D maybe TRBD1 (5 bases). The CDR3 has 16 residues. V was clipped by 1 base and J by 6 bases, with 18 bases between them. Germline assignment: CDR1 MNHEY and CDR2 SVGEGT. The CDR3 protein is CASSYLAEGPFAEAFF. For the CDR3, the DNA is TGTGCCAGCAGTTACTTGGCAGAGGGGCCTTTCGCTGAAGCTTTCTTT.

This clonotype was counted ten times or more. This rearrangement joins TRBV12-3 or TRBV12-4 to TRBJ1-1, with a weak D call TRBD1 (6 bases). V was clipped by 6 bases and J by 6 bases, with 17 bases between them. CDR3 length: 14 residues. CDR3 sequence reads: CASSPEGEHAEAFF. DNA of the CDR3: TGTGCCAGCAGCCCCGAGGGGGAGCATGCTGAAGCTTTCTTT.

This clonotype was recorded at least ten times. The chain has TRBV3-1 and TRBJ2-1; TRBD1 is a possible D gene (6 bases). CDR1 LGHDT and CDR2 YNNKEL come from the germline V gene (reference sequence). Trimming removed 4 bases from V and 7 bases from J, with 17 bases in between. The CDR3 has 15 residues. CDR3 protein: CASSLQGRARNEQFF. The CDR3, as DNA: TGTGCCAGCAGCCTACAGGGCCGGGCTCGTAATGAGCAGTTCTTC.

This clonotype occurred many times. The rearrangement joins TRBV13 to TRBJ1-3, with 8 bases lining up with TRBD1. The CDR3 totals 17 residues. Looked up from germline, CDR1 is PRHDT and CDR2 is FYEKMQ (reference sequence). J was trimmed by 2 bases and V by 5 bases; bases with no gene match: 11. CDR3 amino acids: CASSVSDRAIAGNTIYF. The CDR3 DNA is TGTGCCAGCAGCGTCTCGGACAGGGCTATAGCTGGAAACACCATATATTTT.